These 13 T cell receptor beta chains were sequenced from one sample in a study of T-cell memory formation after mild COVID-19. TCRdb independently ran MiXCR on the 5' RACE reads; one entry per CDR3 protein. The sample carries over 120,000 distinct CDR3 sequences, under 7% recorded once. The sample was PBMCs or a T cell subset sorted from them (not recorded which). These receptors came from an adult woman who had mild COVID-19 (a few samples of this study predate the infection). Cell type and time point are not known.

The sample holds many counts of this clonotype. The chain links TRBV5-1 to TRBJ1-1; D is uncertain. Germline V CDR1 and CDR2: SGHRS, YFSETQ. The CDR3 length is 13 residues. V was trimmed by 0 bases and J by 2 bases, leaving 5 bases between them. DNA for the CDR3: TGCGCCAGCAGCTTGGTGGCTAACACTGAAGCTTTCTTT. Amino acids: CASSLVANTEAFF. Full variable domain (outside the CDR3, taken from reference TRBV5-1 and TRBJ1-1): KAGVTQTPRYLIKTRGQQVTLSCSPISGHRSVSWYQQTPGQGLQFLFEYFSETQRNKGNFPGRFSGRQFSNSRSEMNVSTLELGDSALYLCASSLVANTEAFFGQGTRLTVV.

The gene calls are TRBV5-1 and TRBJ1-1; a possible D gene is TRBD1 (5 bases). Germline V lookup: CDR1 SGHRS, CDR2 YFSETQ. The CDR3 is made up of 13 amino acids. V was clipped by 4 bases and J by 3 bases, with 10 bases between them. CDR3 amino acids: CASSRGWYTEAFF. CDR3 coding DNA: TGCGCCAGCAGCCGGGGGTGGTACACTGAAGCTTTCTTT.

At least ten counts were recorded for this clonotype. The genes are TRBV4-2 and TRBJ1-1; D is unresolved. CDR1 is LGHNA and CDR2 is YNFKEQ in the germline V gene. V was pared by 0 bases and J by 2 bases, with 7 bases between. There are 14 residues in the CDR3. The CDR3 protein is CASSQDGHNTEAFF. The CDR3, as DNA: TGTGCCAGCAGCCAAGATGGGCACAACACTGAAGCTTTCTTT.

Many counts were recorded for this clonotype. Here the CDR3 DNA reads TGCGCCAGCAGCCAAGGACTAGCGGGGGGCCGAGCCAAAAACATTCAGTACTTC. Encoded protein: CASSQGLAGGRAKNIQYF. The gene calls are TRBV4-1 and TRBJ2-4, with 13 bases fitting TRBD2. After removal of 1 base from V and 0 bases from J, the junction contained 3 bases not matched to a gene. The CDR3 is 18 residues long. The germline V gene encodes CDR1 MGHRA and CDR2 YSYEKL.

The rearrangement uses TRBV2 and TRBJ2-2; 8 nucleotides match TRBD2. Germline loops: CDR1 SNHLY, CDR2 FYNNEI. The CDR3 contains 14 residues. V trimming: 8 bases; J trimming: 4 bases; junction bases outside the gene matches: 6. CDR3 protein: CASSAGTSTGELFF. CDR3 DNA: TGTGCCAGCTCCGCCGGGACTAGCACCGGGGAGCTGTTTTTT.

The sample holds a few counts of this clonotype. V gene TRBV18 combines with J gene TRBJ2-1; D unresolved. V dropped 3 bases and J dropped 4 bases, with 7 bases sitting between them. Germline V CDR1 and CDR2: KGHSH, LQKENI. CDR3 length: 13 amino acids. The CDR3 here is CASSPRSYNEQFF. The CDR3 coding sequence is TGTGCCAGCTCACCTCGAAGTTACAATGAGCAGTTCTTC.

The rearrangement uses TRBV18 and TRBJ2-1; no firm D call. V was shortened by 0 bases and J by 8 bases, with 11 bases between the two germline ends. The CDR3 consists of 14 residues. The germline gives CDR1 KGHSH, CDR2 LQKENI. In DNA, the CDR3 is TGTGCCAGCTCACCACCGAGCCCGGTCCATGAGCAGTTCTTC. This codes for CASSPPSPVHEQFF.

This clonotype was recorded at least ten times. V and J are TRBV29-1 and TRBJ2-3; 7 bases are shared with TRBD1. CDR1 is SQVTM, CDR2 ANQGSEA, per germline. CDR3 length: 13 residues. V was pared by 5 bases and J by 2 bases, with 4 bases of the junction left unmatched. CDR3 amino acids: CSVSTGNTDTQYF. DNA of the CDR3: TGCAGCGTTTCGACAGGGAACACAGATACGCAGTATTTT.

This clonotype was counted a few times. The rearrangement uses TRBV24-1 and TRBJ2-7; D is undetermined. The germline CDR1 and CDR2 sequences are KGHDR and SFDVKD. There are 12 residues in the CDR3. Deletions cut 1 base from V and 8 bases from J, with 8 bases between. The CDR3 nucleotides are TGTGCCACCAGTGATTTCCTGGGCAAGCAGTACTTC. It is translated as CATSDFLGKQYF.

This clonotype was seen repeatedly, ten times or more. CDR3 in amino acids: CSARGQGWNTEAFF. Here the CDR3 DNA reads TGCAGTGCTAGAGGGCAGGGGTGGAACACTGAAGCTTTCTTT. V and J are TRBV20-1 and TRBJ1-1; D may be TRBD1 (6 bases). The length of the CDR3 is 14 residues. Trimming removed 1 base at V and 1 base at J, with 10 bases between. CDR1 and CDR2 from the germline V gene are DFQATT and SNEGSKA (reference sequence).

Ten or more counts support this clonotype. V gene TRBV5-6 combines with J gene TRBJ2-7; D might be TRBD1 (6 bases). Germline CDR1 SGHDT, CDR2 YYEEEE. V was pared by 0 bases and J by 5 bases, with 9 bases between. This CDR3 is built from 13 residues. The CDR3: CASSLDAGDEQYF. In nucleotides, the CDR3 is TGTGCCAGCAGCTTGGATGCAGGGGACGAGCAGTACTTC.

Only a few counts were recorded for this clonotype. J is TRBJ2-3 and V is TRBV12-3 or TRBV12-4, with D tentatively TRBD2 (6 bases). The ends were cut back, 3 bases at V and 8 bases at J, with 15 bases in the middle. There are 14 residues in the CDR3. In nucleotides, the CDR3 is TGTGCCAGCAGTTTTGGCTTGAGAGCGGGTACGCAGTATTTT. Translating gives CASSFGLRAGTQYF.

This clonotype was counted between two and nine times. This CDR3 is CASRGDGATGQYF. The DNA for the CDR3 is TGTGCCAGCAGAGGGGACGGGGCAACGGGGCAGTACTTC. V usage is TRBV2 and J usage is TRBJ2-7, with D possibly being TRBD1 or TRBD2 (5 bases each). Germline V CDR1 and CDR2: SNHLY, FYNNEI. CDR3 length: 13 amino acids. The V end was cut by 6 bases, the J end by 9 bases, with 18 bases between. Looking up the rest from reference TRBV2 and TRBJ2-7 gives the full variable domain: EPEVTQTPSHQVTQMGQEVILRCVPISNHLYFYWYRQILGQKVEFLVSFYNNEISEKSEIFDDQFSVERPDGSNFTLKIRSTKLEDSAMYFCASRGDGATGQYFGPGTRLTVT.